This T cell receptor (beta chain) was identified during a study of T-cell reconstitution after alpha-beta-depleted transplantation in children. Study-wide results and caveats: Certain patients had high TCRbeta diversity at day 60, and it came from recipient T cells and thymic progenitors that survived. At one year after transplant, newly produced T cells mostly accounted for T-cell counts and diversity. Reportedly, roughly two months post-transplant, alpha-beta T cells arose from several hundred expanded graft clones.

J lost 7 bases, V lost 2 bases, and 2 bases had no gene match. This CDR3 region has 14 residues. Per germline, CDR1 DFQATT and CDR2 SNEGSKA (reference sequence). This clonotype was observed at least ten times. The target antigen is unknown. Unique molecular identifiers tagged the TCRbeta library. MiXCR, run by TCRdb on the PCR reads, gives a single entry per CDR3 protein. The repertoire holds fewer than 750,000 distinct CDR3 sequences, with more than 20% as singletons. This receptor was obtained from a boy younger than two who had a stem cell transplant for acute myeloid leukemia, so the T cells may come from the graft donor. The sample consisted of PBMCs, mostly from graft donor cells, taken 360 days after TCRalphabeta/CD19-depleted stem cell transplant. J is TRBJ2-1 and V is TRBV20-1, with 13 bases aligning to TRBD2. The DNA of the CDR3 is TGCAGTGCTAGACGACTAGCGGGGGGTAATGAGCAGTTCTTC. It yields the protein CSARRLAGGNEQFF.